A single sample is the source of the 8 T cell receptor beta chains below, sequenced in a study of PD-L1 blockade in urothelial cancer. Assay: immunoSEQ multiplex PCR; the TCRdb copy retains only in-frame clones and omits some. Among over 45,000 clones, about 86% were seen once, and the ten largest hold roughly 20%. Time point specified: pretreatment peripheral blood. Sequenced material: PBMCs, taken around atezolizumab (anti-PD-L1) treatment. The receptors stem from a man in his sixties with urothelial cancer.

The chain links TRBV5-1 to TRBJ2-7; 7 nucleotides agree with TRBD1. J gave up 6 bases and V 0 bases, and 12 bases lay outside the gene matches. This CDR3 is built from 16 residues. Germline V gene sequence: CDR1 SGHRS, CDR2 YFSETQ. CDR3 loop: CASSLGGTDDLGEQYF. CDR3 coding DNA: TGCGCCAGCAGCTTGGGGGGGACAGACGATTTGGGCGAGCAGTACTTC.

CDR3: CASSTGEYGYTF. In DNA form, the CDR3 reads TGCGCCAGCTCAACAGGAGAGTATGGCTACACCTTC. The V gene is TRBV5-1, the J gene TRBJ1-2; the D gene is possibly TRBD1 (5 bases). With 7 bases removed from V and 5 bases from J, the gap between germline ends came to 12 bases. CDR3 length: 12 residues. CDR1 is SGHRS, CDR2 YFSETQ, per germline.

This clone turned up a few times. The V gene is TRBV6-4, the J gene TRBJ2-1; the match to TRBD1 covers 7 bases. This CDR3 spans 15 amino acids. CDR1 is MRHNA, CDR2 SNTAGT, per germline. J lost 8 bases, V lost 6 bases, and 13 bases had no gene match. CDR3 sequence: CASSQQGKGMYEQFF. In DNA, the CDR3 is TGTGCCAGCAGCCAACAGGGGAAGGGGATGTATGAGCAGTTCTTC.

The chain recombines TRBV5-5 with TRBJ1-2, with 10 bases aligning to TRBD1. CDR1 and CDR2 (germline): SGHKS, YYEKEE (reference sequence). Trimming took 4 bases from V and 8 from J; bases not matched to a gene: 8. The CDR3 covers 14 residues. The CDR3 DNA reads TGTGCCAGCAGCCCACTGACAGGGGGCGGCGGCTACACCTTC. Protein product: CASSPLTGGGGYTF.

This clone has a single count. As DNA, the CDR3 is TGTGCCAGCAGCCGCACAGGGGGCGATAACACCTTC. Translation gives CASSRTGGDNTF. The V call is TRBV2, the J call TRBJ1-2, with 9 bases matching TRBD1. The CDR3 runs to 12 residues. The germline gives CDR1 SNHLY, CDR2 FYNNEI. Trimming at V came to 6 bases and at J to 12 bases, leaving 8 bases not matched to a gene. Using reference TRBV2 and TRBJ1-2 for the parts outside the CDR3, the full variable domain is EPEVTQTPSHQVTQMGQEVILRCVPISNHLYFYWYRQILGQKVEFLVSFYNNEISEKSEIFDDQFSVERPDGSNFTLKIRSTKLEDSAMYFCASSRTGGDNTFGSGTRLTVV.

Of note for this clone: Germline is not matched at one junction end, which may reflect a read error. This chain joins TRBV7-7 and TRBJ2-5, with TRBD1 as a possible D gene (6 bases). Germline loops: CDR1 SSHAT, CDR2 FNYEAQ (reference sequence). This CDR3 spans 13 amino acids. CDR3 DNA sequence: TGTGCTAGCAGCTCGACAGGCGGGGAGACCCAGTACTTC. Translating it yields CASSSTGGETQYF.

This chain connects TRBV5-1 to TRBJ2-1; 7 bases align to TRBD2. The trim removed 5 bases at V and 5 bases at J, leaving 4 bases unmatched. CDR3 size: 13 residues. Germline V lookup: CDR1 SGHRS, CDR2 YFSETQ. CDR3 protein: CASSRGRHNEQFF. CDR3 DNA sequence: TGCGCCAGCAGTCGCGGGAGACACAATGAGCAGTTCTTC.

This chain joins TRBV11-3 and TRBJ2-5; 9 bases map to TRBD2. Germline V lookup: CDR1 SGHNT, CDR2 YENEEA. The CDR3 length is 16 residues. J was trimmed by 2 bases and V by 2 bases; bases with no gene match: 6. Here the CDR3 reads CASSLRSGRTQETQYF. The DNA for the CDR3 is TGTGCCAGCAGCTTAAGAAGCGGGAGGACACAAGAGACCCAGTACTTC.